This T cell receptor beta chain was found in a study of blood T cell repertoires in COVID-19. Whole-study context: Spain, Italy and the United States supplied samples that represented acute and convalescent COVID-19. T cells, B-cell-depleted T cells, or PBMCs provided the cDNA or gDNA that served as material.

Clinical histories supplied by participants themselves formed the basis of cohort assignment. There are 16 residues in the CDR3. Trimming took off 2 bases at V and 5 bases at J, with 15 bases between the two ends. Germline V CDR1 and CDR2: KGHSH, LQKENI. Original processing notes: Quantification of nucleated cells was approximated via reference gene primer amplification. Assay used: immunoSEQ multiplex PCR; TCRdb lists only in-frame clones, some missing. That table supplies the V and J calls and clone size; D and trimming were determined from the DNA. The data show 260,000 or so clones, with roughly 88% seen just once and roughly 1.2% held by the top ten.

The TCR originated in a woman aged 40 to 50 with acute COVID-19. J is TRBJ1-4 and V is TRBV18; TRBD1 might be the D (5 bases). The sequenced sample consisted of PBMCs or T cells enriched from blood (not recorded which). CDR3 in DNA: TGTGCCAGCTCACCAAGACCTGACAGTATAAATGAAAAACTGTTTTTT. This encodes CASSPRPDSINEKLFF. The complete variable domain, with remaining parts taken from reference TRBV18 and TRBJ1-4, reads NAGVMQNPRHLVRRRGQEARLRCSPMKGHSHVYWYRQLPEEGLKFMVYLQKENIIDESGMPKERFSAEFPKEGPSILRIQQVVRGDSAAYFCASSPRPDSINEKLFFGSGTQLSVL.